This T cell receptor (beta chain) was profiled in a study of blood T cell repertoires in COVID-19. Whole-study context: T cells, B-cell-depleted T cells, or PBMCs supplied cDNA or gDNA.

The CDR3 length is 16 residues. Germline CDR1 is SQVTM and CDR2 is ANQGSEA. V was cut by 0 bases and J by 1 base, with 15 bases left in between. Method: immunoSEQ multiplex PCR; TCRdb's copy keeps in-frame clones and lacks some. This repertoire shows fewer than 300,000 clones, 80% to 95% found once; its top ten account for approximately 2.1%. The clonotype was recovered from a woman aged 25 to 39 with COVID-19, enrolled during active disease. Sequencing input: peripheral blood. The chain employs TRBV29-1 and TRBJ1-1, with a tentative D call TRBD1 (5 bases). The CDR3 bases are TGCAGCGTTGAAGATCTTACAGTGGGGGGGAACACTGAAGCTTTCTTT. The encoded protein is CSVEDLTVGGNTEAFF.